A selection of T cell receptor beta chains follows, all from one sample in a study of T-cell reconstitution after alpha-beta-depleted transplantation in children. TCRdb analysed the PCR reads with MiXCR anew, one entry per CDR3 protein. The data show about 340,000 distinct CDR3 sequences, with 10% seen just once and around 2.4% held by the top ten. The sample in question was PBMCs from the stem cell graft donor, obtained from the stem cell graft. The origin of the receptors is a human donor who donated a stem cell graft to a child with acute lymphoblastic leukemia. Each CDR3 is given with its conserved first and last residue. D genes are given only for firm matches. Part of the rows lack a size; the others show once, few, many or a class for expanded clones.

J,size,D,V,CDR3,DNA
TRBJ1-5,few,TRBD1,TRBV6-1,CASRTTGSNQPQHF,TGTGCCAGCAGGACGACAGGGAGCAATCAGCCCCAGCATTTT
TRBJ2-2,many,NA,TRBV7-2,CASSQWGTGELFF,TGTGCCAGCAGCCAATGGGGTACCGGGGAGCTGTTTTTT
TRBJ2-7,many,NA,TRBV9,CASSVGGRTYEQYF,TGTGCCAGCAGCGTAGGTGGCAGGACCTACGAGCAGTACTTC
TRBJ1-4,few,NA,TRBV29-1,CSAGDRSAGSKEEKLFF,TGCAGCGCCGGCGACAGGTCTGCGGGGTCTAAGGAGGAAAAACTGTTTTTT
TRBJ1-5,NA,NA,TRBV30,CAWSVTAGNQPQHF,TGTGCCTGGAGTGTAACGGCAGGCAATCAGCCCCAGCATTTT
TRBJ2-1,few,NA,TRBV15,CATSRQGGSYNEQFF,TGTGCCACCAGCAGACAAGGAGGCTCCTACAATGAGCAGTTCTTC
TRBJ2-5,few,TRBD2,TRBV6-5,CASSPGLAEETQYF,TGTGCCAGCAGCCCGGGACTAGCGGAAGAGACCCAGTACTTC
TRBJ2-1,many,NA,TRBV28,CASSFRVGNEQFF,TGTGCCAGCAGTTTTCGAGTCGGAAATGAGCAGTTCTTC
TRBJ2-5,NA,TRBD1,TRBV12-3/TRBV12-4,CASSSRTGLETQYF,TGTGCCAGCAGCTCCCGGACAGGGTTGGAGACCCAGTACTTC
TRBJ2-1,few,NA,TRBV28,CASSLLSLRDEQFF,TGTGCCAGCAGTTTATTGTCTCTCCGGGATGAGCAGTTCTTC